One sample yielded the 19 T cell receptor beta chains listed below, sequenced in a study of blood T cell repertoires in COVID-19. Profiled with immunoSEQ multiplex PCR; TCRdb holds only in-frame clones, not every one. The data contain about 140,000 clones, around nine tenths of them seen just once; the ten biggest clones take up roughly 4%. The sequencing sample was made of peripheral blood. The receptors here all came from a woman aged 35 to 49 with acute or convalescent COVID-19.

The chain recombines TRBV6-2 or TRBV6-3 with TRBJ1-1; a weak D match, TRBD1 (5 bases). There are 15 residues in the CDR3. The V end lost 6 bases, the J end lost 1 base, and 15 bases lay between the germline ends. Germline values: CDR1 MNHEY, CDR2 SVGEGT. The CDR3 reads CASSPGRGPNTEAFF. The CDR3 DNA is TGTGCCAGCAGCCCAGGGAGGGGCCCGAACACTGAAGCTTTCTTT.

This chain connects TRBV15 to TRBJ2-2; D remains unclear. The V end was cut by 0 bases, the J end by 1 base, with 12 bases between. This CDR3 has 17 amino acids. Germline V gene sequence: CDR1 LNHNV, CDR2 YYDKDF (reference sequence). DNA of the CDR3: TGTGCCACCAGCAGAGATCTTGGGCACCAGAACACCGGGGAGCTGTTTTTT. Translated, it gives CATSRDLGHQNTGELFF.

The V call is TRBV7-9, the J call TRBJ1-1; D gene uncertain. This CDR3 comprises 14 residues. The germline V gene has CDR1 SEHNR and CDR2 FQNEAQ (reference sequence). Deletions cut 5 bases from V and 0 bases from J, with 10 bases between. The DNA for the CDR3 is TGTGCCAGCAGCACCGGGTACATGAACACTGAAGCTTTCTTT. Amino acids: CASSTGYMNTEAFF.

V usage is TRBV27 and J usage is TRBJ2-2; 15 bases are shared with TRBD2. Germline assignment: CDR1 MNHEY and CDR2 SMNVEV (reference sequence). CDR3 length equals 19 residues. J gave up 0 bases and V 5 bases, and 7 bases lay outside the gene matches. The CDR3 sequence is CASSPGTSGRPSNTGELFF. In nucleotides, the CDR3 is TGTGCCAGCAGTCCCGGGACTAGCGGGAGGCCCTCGAACACCGGGGAGCTGTTTTTT.

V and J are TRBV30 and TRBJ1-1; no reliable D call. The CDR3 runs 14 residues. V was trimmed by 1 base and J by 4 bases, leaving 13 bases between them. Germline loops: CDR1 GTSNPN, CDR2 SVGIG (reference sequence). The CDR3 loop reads CAWSATWVGTEAFF. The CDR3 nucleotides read TGTGCCTGGAGTGCGACATGGGTCGGCACTGAAGCTTTCTTT.

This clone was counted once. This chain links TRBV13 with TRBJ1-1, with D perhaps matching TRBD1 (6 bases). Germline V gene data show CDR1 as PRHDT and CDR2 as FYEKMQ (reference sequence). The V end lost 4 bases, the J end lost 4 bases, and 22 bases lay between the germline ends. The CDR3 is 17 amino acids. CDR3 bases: TGTGCCAGCAGCTCCAGGGGAGACCCGATCGAAGGCACTGAAGCTTTCTTT. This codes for CASSSRGDPIEGTEAFF.

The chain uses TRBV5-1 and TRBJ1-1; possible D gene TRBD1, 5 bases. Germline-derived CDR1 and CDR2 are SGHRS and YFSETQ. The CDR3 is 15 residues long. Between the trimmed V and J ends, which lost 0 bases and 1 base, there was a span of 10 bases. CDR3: CASSLEGGANTEAFF. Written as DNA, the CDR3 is TGCGCCAGCAGCTTGGAGGGAGGGGCGAACACTGAAGCTTTCTTT.

The DNA for the CDR3 is TGCGCCAGCCTGGGGACAGGGGCGATTGGGGAGACCCAGTACTTC. It codes for CASLGTGAIGETQYF. This chain uses TRBV5-1 with TRBJ2-5; the match to TRBD1 covers 10 bases. The V gene's germline CDR1 is SGHRS and CDR2 YFSETQ. Trimming at V came to 7 bases and at J to 5 bases, leaving 11 bases not matched to a gene. The CDR3 has 15 amino acids.

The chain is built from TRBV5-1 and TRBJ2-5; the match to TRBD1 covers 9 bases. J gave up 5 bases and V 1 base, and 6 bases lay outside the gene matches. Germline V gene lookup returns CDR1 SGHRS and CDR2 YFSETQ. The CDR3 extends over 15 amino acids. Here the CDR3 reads CASSLSGQGWETQYF. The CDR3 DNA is TGCGCCAGCAGCTTGTCGGGACAGGGTTGGGAGACCCAGTACTTC.

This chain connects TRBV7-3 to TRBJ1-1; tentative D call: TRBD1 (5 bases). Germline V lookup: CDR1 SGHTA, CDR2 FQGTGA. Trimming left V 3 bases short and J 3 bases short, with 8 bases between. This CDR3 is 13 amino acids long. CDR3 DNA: TGTGCCAGCAGCTTGCGGGGGGACACTGAAGCTTTCTTT. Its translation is CASSLRGDTEAFF.

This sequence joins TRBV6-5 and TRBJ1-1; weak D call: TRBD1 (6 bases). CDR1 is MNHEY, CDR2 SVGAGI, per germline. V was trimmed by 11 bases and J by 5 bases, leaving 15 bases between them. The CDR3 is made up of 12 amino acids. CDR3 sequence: CASRARGTEAFF. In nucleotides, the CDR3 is TGTGCCTCCAGGGCGAGGGGGACTGAAGCTTTCTTT.

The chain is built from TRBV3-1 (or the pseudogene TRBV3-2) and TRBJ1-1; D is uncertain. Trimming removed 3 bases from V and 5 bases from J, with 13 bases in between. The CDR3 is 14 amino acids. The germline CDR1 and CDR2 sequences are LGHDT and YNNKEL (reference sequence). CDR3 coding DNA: TGTGCCAGCAGCCAGAGCGGAGTAAGGACTGAAGCTTTCTTT. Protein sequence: CASSQSGVRTEAFF.

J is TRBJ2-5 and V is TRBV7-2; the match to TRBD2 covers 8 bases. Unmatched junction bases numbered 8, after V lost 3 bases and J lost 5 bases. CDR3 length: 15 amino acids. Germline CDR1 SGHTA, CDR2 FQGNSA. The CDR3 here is CASSFGGATQETQYF. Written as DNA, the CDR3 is TGTGCCAGCAGCTTCGGGGGGGCCACTCAGGAGACCCAGTACTTC. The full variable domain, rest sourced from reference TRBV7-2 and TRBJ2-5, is GAGVSQSPSNKVTEKGKDVELRCDPISGHTALYWYRQSLGQGLEFLIYFQGNSAPDKSGLPSDRFSAERTGGSVSTLTIQRTQQEDSAVYLCASSFGGATQETQYFGPGTRLLVL.

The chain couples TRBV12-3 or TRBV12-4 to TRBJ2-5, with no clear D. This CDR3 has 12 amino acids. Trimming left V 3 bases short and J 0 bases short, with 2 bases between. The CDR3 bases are TGTGCCAGCAGTTTCGACCAAGAGACCCAGTACTTC. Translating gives CASSFDQETQYF.

CDR3 coding DNA: TGTGCCAGCAGCTTAGTTTCCCTAGTTGGCGCCGATACGCAGTATTTT. This encodes CASSLVSLVGADTQYF. This chain uses TRBV7-2 with TRBJ2-3; D is uncertain. From germline, CDR1 is SGHTA and CDR2 FQGNSA. V shed 1 base and J shed 6 bases, with 17 bases lying between them. This CDR3 is 16 amino acids long. The variable domain in full, completed from reference TRBV7-2 and TRBJ2-3, reads GAGVSQSPSNKVTEKGKDVELRCDPISGHTALYWYRQSLGQGLEFLIYFQGNSAPDKSGLPSDRFSAERTGGSVSTLTIQRTQQEDSAVYLCASSLVSLVGADTQYFGPGTRLTVL.

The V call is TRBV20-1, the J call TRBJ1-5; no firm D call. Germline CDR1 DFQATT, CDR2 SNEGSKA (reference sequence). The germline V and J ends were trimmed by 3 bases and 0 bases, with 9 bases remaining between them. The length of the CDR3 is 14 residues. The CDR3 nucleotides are TGCAGTGCTAGTTCGGGGAGTAGCAATCAGCCCCAGCATTTT. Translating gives CSASSGSSNQPQHF.

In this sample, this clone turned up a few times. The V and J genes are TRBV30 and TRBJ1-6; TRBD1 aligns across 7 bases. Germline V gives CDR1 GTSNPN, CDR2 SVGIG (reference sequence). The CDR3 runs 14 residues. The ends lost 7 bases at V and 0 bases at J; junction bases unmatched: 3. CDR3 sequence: CASRGSSYNSPLHF. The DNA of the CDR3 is TGTGCCTCCAGGGGGAGCTCCTATAATTCACCCCTCCACTTT. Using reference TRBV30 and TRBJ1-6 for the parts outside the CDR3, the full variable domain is SQTIHQWPATLVQPVGSPLSLECTVEGTSNPNLYWYRQAAGRGLQLLFYSVGIGQISSEVPQNLSASRPQDRQFILSSKKLLLSDSGFYLCASRGSSYNSPLHFGNGTRLTVT.

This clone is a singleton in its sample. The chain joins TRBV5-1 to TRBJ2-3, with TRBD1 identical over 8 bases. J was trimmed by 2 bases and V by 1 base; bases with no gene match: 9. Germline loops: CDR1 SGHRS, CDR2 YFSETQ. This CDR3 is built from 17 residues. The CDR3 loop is CASSLYLGQVYTDTQYF. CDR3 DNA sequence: TGCGCCAGCAGCTTGTACCTGGGACAGGTCTACACAGATACGCAGTATTTT.

The CDR3 DNA follows: TGCGCCAGCAGCGACGCCGACACCAGGAGGACTGAAGCTTTCTTT. Translated: CASSDADTRRTEAFF. The chain combines TRBV5-1 with TRBJ1-1; no clear D gene. Between the trimmed V and J ends, which lost 4 bases and 5 bases, there was a span of 18 bases. This CDR3 comprises 15 residues. Germline CDR1 and CDR2: SGHRS and YFSETQ.